This TCR beta chain was captured in a study of OX40 agonist ivuxolimab in advanced cancers. Germline assignment: CDR1 KGHSH and CDR2 LQKENI. The CDR3 has 14 residues. Deletions cut 3 bases from V and 2 bases from J, with 11 bases between. Study results and caveats: The study did not work out the antigen specificity of the expanded peripheral T cells.

Some clones are missing from TCRdb's copy, which holds only in-frame ones; the method was immunoSEQ multiplex PCR. The table lists fewer than 75,000 clones, more than 85% of them singletons. Comment on this clone: Antigen specificity is unknown.

The chain couples TRBV18 to TRBJ2-7; D remains unclear. This sequence originates from an adult with an advanced solid tumor such as melanoma, head and neck, liver or kidney cancer. Material: CD4+ or CD8+ T cells sorted from blood, obtained in a trial of the OX40 agonist ivuxolimab. CDR3 DNA sequence: TGTGCCAGCTCACCTGGACCTGGGACCTACGAGCAGTACTTC. Amino acid sequence: CASSPGPGTYEQYF.